This T cell receptor beta chain was captured by sequencing in a study of tumor-infiltrating lymphocytes in primary liver carcinoma (dated by TCRdb to 2016 to 2017). As for the study more broadly: Between late 2015 and March 2016, roughly five patients in China with histopathologically diagnosed primary liver carcinoma had surgical resection. Hepatocellular carcinoma (four) or combined HCC and intrahepatic cholangiocarcinoma (one) was present in the five patients, who were three men and two women aged 30 to 69 years. The five patients had tumors staged T1-T3 N0M0, with maximum diameters ranging from roughly 4.2 to 10 cm. Each sample produced about 3.5 to 7.13 million productive TCRbeta reads, and read depth showed no significant difference between tissue types. Across five regions of each liver tumor, along with adjacent normal tissue and blood, the study brought together TCRbeta repertoire sequencing, expression microarrays and whole-exome sequencing. TCRbeta repertoire sequencing covered 35 specimens from 5 patients: roughly 25 tumor regions, 5 adjacent noncancerous liver tissues and 5 peripheral blood samples. High reproducibility was observed for the technical replicate repertoires, with mean shared-clone rates approximately 0.9 and correlation coefficients above 0.98.

The full study reports these points: Because the samples were bulk and unsorted, CD4+ and CD8+ T cell repertoires could not be compared. A significantly larger repertoire fraction was made up by the top 250 clones in tumors than in blood (p = 0.039). Repertoire overlap was found to be higher between tumor regions (mean around 35%) than between tumor-adjacent (approximately 17%) or tumor-blood (around 15%) pairs, consistent with antigen-driven expansion. With just four to six patients in the study, the authors point out that the findings should be validated in a larger study. Because sequencing covered only the TCR beta chain and unpaired alpha chains were not captured, true repertoire diversity is likely underestimated.

TRIzol reagent was used to extract blood RNA from unsorted whole blood, while the DNeasy Blood & Tissue kit provided the germline DNA. Patients had chronic HBV infection and were treatment-naive at sampling. Before surgery, four milliliters of peripheral blood were drawn into K2EDTA tubes. Using a constant-region primer and ProtoScript II reverse transcriptase, TCRbeta-specific cDNA was reverse-transcribed from about 540 ng total RNA. The TCRbeta libraries were prepared through three rounds of nested multiplex PCR following a slightly modified ARM-PCR procedure. Each of the first two PCR rounds ran for roughly 9 cycles using multiplex TRBV1-TRBV30 forward primers together with a Cbeta reverse primer. Sample barcodes and Illumina adapters were attached in a final 25-cycle PCR using Deep VentR polymerase. Before sequencing, amplicons of 200-500 bp were gel-purified using a QIAquick gel extraction kit. An Illumina HiSeq 2500 was used to sequence the TCRbeta amplicons, generating 250-bp paired-end reads. On the authors' methods: Reads were quality-trimmed with Trimmomatic v0.33, and paired reads were merged with FLASH v1.2.11 to recover full CDR3 sequences. V, D and J germline segments were assigned to the rearranged TCRbeta sequences using MiGEC v1.2.1b. VDJtools v1.0.0 computed clonotype statistics and Shannon-Wiener diversity indices. To reduce sampling bias, subsequent analyses other than the diversity analysis used only the 250 most abundant clonotypes in each sample. TCRdb reanalyzed the raw reads on its own, using fastp at Q25 for trimming and MiXCR for clone calling, and kept in-frame beta chains. Every CDR3 protein is listed once, alongside the most common genes and DNA of its rows. For this entry, the V and J calls and clone size follow TCRdb and not the study's own pipeline. This sample has nearly 200,000 distinct CDR3 sequences in its table, and approximately 65% of those were observed once. Approximately 6.5% of the sample lies in the top ten.

The germline V gene provides CDR1 SQVTM and CDR2 ANQGSEA. The CDR3 is 10 residues long, ends included. This entry keeps only the CDR3 DNA: 30 bases, framed from base 1. Points on this clonotype: It has no known antigen specificity. The conserved final phenylalanine or tryptophan is absent from the CDR3, which likely points to a read error.

The rearranged segments are TRBV29-1 and TRBJ2-5, with TRBD2 tentatively as D gene (5 bases match). The receptor's source is a woman aged 60 to 75 with primary liver carcinoma and hepatitis B virus infection. The sequenced material came from peripheral blood. The CDR3 region: CSVEEGTQYL. The DNA sequence is TGTAGCGTTGAGGAAGGTACCCAGTACCTC.